A selection of T cell receptor beta chains follows, all from one sample in a study of molecular identifiers for immune sequencing clone quantification. A single record per CDR3 protein comes from TCRdb applying MiXCR to the PCR reads. This sample carries about 36,000 distinct CDR3 sequences, less than 20% of them seen once, and the ten largest clones take 6.7%. Sample: naive CD8+ T cells from blood, with Jurkat cell RNA spiked in. Receptors originate from a human donor in good health. Some libraries in this study had Jurkat cell RNA spiked in. Both conserved end residues are part of each CDR3.

V gene	J gene	CDR3 protein
TRBV7-6	TRBJ2-7	CASSLGARYEQYF
TRBV7-9	TRBJ2-7	CASSLDIGLADEQYF
TRBV5-5	TRBJ2-3	CASSLAWTGLTDTQYF
TRBV28	TRBJ2-2	CASSSPQISGGGNTGELFF
TRBV15	TRBJ2-1	CATSREGYNEQFF
TRBV6-5	TRBJ2-1	CACSLLPGQTYNEQFF
TRBV4-1	TRBJ1-1	CASSQVRGGNTEAFF
TRBV20-1	TRBJ2-3	CSARLAGVGDTQYF
TRBV6-5	TRBJ2-7	CASSYGTASYEQYF
TRBV19	TRBJ2-1	CASSIVPPYNEQFF
TRBV9	TRBJ1-4	CASSPGGGAGKLFF
TRBV11-2	TRBJ2-1	CASSQSGSPYNEQFF
TRBV10-3	TRBJ2-2	CAIFSDTGELFF
TRBV18	TRBJ2-7	CASSRDRAYEQYF
TRBV6-2/TRBV6-3	TRBJ2-7	CASSYSAPAYEQYF
TRBV27	TRBJ1-3	CASSRMTGNTIYF
TRBV6-6	TRBJ2-3	CASSPRGLSDTQYF
TRBV4-3	TRBJ2-7	CASSHDTGGYEQYF
TRBV29-1	TRBJ2-1	CSVDSGNSYNEQFF
TRBV28	TRBJ2-7	CASSLWGYEQYF
TRBV4-1	TRBJ1-3	CASSQARLGNTIYF
TRBV28	TRBJ2-1	CASSSWTGEDFLLSIEQFF
TRBV7-2	TRBJ2-5	CASSLGARQTEETQYF
TRBV12-3/TRBV12-4	TRBJ2-5	CASSSRGRNETQYF
TRBV7-9	TRBJ2-7	CASSLLGQGRYF
TRBV4-3	TRBJ2-7	CASSPTRSSYEQYF
TRBV13	TRBJ2-7	CASSLGAGDSYEQYF
TRBV7-8	TRBJ2-7	CASSSTSGSRSYEQYF
TRBV10-3	TRBJ2-2	CAISEAANTGELFF
TRBV9	TRBJ1-2	CVSSGQGSYGYTF
TRBV29-1	TRBJ2-1	CSVLGKSGRFDEQFF
TRBV5-5	TRBJ2-1	CASSFTGEEQFF
TRBV28	TRBJ2-7	CASSFQGGDEQYF
TRBV7-2	TRBJ2-7	CASSLDGDSGTGTGGEQYF
TRBV28	TRBJ2-1	CASNPSWGSFNEQFF
TRBV27	TRBJ2-1	CASSFGPLEVNEQFF
TRBV10-3	TRBJ2-7	CAISAPISGPPYGQYF
TRBV19	TRBJ2-7	CASNQGGSYEQYF
TRBV9	TRBJ2-2	CASSVDVVGSTGELFF
TRBV11-1	TRBJ2-1	CASSLAGSSYNEQFF
TRBV14	TRBJ1-1	CASSQDQGLNTEAFF
TRBV7-9	TRBJ2-5	CASSRGTGETQYF
TRBV12-2	TRBJ2-7	CASRSPLSRDLYYEQYF
TRBV5-6	TRBJ2-1	CASSSGLSEQFF
TRBV11-1	TRBJ2-1	CASCPLRDDSYNEQFF
TRBV28	TRBJ2-1	CASSFPPSGTGFGEQFF
TRBV4-3	TRBJ2-7	CASSQVLGLEQYF
TRBV18	TRBJ2-7	CASSADGGHPIYEQYF
TRBV5-1	TRBJ2-5	CASSLSGIETQYF
TRBV7-9	TRBJ2-7	CASSSSSDSYEQYF
TRBV19	TRBJ2-7	CASSQAGTTTYEQYF
TRBV29-1	TRBJ2-1	CSGLTGPGGNEQFF
TRBV5-1	TRBJ1-2	CASSLEGPHGYTF
TRBV13	TRBJ2-1	CVSSPDIYNEQFF